Listed below are T cell receptor beta chains from one sample, sequenced in a study of graft-versus-host responses after intestinal transplantation. The protocol was immunoSEQ multiplex PCR, while the TCRdb copy is restricted to in-frame clones and leaves out a portion. The table has about 45,000 clones, over 75% seen once. The sequences come from PBMCs, collected 524 days after transplant. These receptors all come from a human patient who received an intestinal transplant, so some T cells may come from the graft donor. CDR3s include the opening cysteine and the closing phenylalanine or tryptophan. A D gene is named only where the DNA matches it firmly.

d_call j_call v_call cdr3_nt cdr3_aa
NA TRBJ1-6 TRBV5-6 TGTGCCAGCAGCTTGGAAGGGATCTCACCCCTCCACTTT CASSLEGISPLHF
TRBD2 TRBJ2-7 TRBV4-1 TGCGCCAGCAGCCAAGTAAGCGGGAGTTCCTACGAGCAGTACTTC CASSQVSGSSYEQYF
NA TRBJ1-4 TRBV9 TGTGCCAGCAGCGCCATTGGTGAAAAACTGTTTTTT CASSAIGEKLFF
NA TRBJ2-3 TRBV28 TGTGCCAGCAGTTTATCGCCGGAGGCCGGAGACACAGATACGCAGTATTTT CASSLSPEAGDTDTQYF
NA TRBJ1-1 TRBV4-1 TGCGCCAGCAGCCAAGATCCCCATCCGAGAAGCACTGAAGCTTTCTTT CASSQDPHPRSTEAFF
TRBD1 TRBJ1-1 TRBV4-1 TGCGCCAGCAGCCAGGGTACAGGGGGGAACACTGAAGCTTTCTTT CASSQGTGGNTEAFF
TRBD2 TRBJ2-5 TRBV15 TGTGCCACCAGCAGAGGGGGACTAGCGGGAGCTGAGACCCAGTACTTC CATSRGGLAGAETQYF
NA TRBJ2-7 TRBV28 TGTGCCAGCAGACTAGGACCCATCCCCTCTTCCGAGCAGTACTTC CASRLGPIPSSEQYF
NA TRBJ2-6 TRBV6-1 TGTGCCAGCAGTGACAGTTATGGGGCCAACGTCCTGACTTTC CASSDSYGANVLTF
NA TRBJ1-1 TRBV7-2 TGTGCCAGCAGCTTATCCCCGGGGACTGAAGCTTTCTTT CASSLSPGTEAFF
TRBD2 TRBJ2-7 TRBV5-1 TGCGCCAGCACCTTAAGCGGGAGGGGCGAGCAGTACTTC CASTLSGRGEQYF